These 3 T cell receptor beta chains originate from one sample sequenced in a study of T cells in women clearing cervical HPV infection. Produced via immunoSEQ multiplex PCR; TCRdb's table is partial and in-frame only. The sample holds some 20,000 clones. The sample comprised blood buffy coat. The receptors were sampled from a woman aged 18 to 75 with a cervical HPV16 infection that either progressed to CIN3+ or cleared (not recorded which).

Points on this clone: Read coverage stops 3 residues before the CDR3 terminus; the germline J gene supplies the remainder. The J gene is TRBJ2-2, the V gene TRBV10-3; D is unclear. Germline V gene lookup returns CDR1 ENHRY and CDR2 SYGVKD. V was clipped by 2 bases and J by 2 bases, with 6 bases between them. This CDR3 spans 14 amino acids. CDR3: CAISEAANTGELFF. The CDR3 DNA, read in part, is TGTGCCATCAGTGAGGCGGCTAACACCGGGGAG.

On this clone: The read terminates 3 residues ahead of where the CDR3 ends, so the germline J gene completes it. V and J are TRBV19 and TRBJ1-5; 7 bases map to TRBD1. Germline CDR1 LNHDA, CDR2 SQIVND (reference sequence). The V and J ends lost 3 bases and 2 bases, in that order; junction bases with no gene match: 4. CDR3 length equals 15 residues. This chain's CDR3 is CASSIVGGGNQPQHF. The DNA read from the CDR3 is TGTGCCAGTAGTATTGTAGGGGGCGGCAATCAGCCC.

About this clone itself: Read sequence stops 3 residues before the CDR3 end, and the germline J gene provides the missing end. The chain carries TRBV7-8 and TRBJ2-1; 9 bases line up with TRBD1. Trimming cost V 1 base and J 1 base; bases outside gene matches: 2. The CDR3 is made up of 16 amino acids. Germline CDR1 reads SGHVS; CDR2 reads FQNEAQ. This chain's CDR3 is CASSLGGQGSYNEQFF. The part of the CDR3 DNA that was read is TGTGCCAGCAGCTTAGGGGGACAGGGATCCTACAATGAG.